These T cell receptor beta chains were read from a single sample in a study of identical twins. Via MiXCR, TCRdb re-called the 5' RACE reads, giving one row per CDR3 protein. Of around 550,000 distinct CDR3 sequences in the sample, 13% to 15% were seen once. These same records also appear under a second study, on yellow fever vaccine responses in identical twins.

The sequencing input was CD4+ T cells sorted from blood. The source of these receptors is a woman between 18 and 29 years old in good health. Both conserved end residues are trimmed from each CDR3. Fields, in order: V gene, CDR3 protein.

>TRBV6-2/TRBV6-3
ASSYASGGLNEQF
>TRBV5-5
ASSLFAGVNSGNTIY
>TRBV7-2
ASSLVGLAGNTDTQY
>TRBV19
ASSTGPNAYTEAF
>TRBV28
ASSSTPGQGEAF
>TRBV14
ASSHSQRGIYNEQF
>TRBV4-1
ASSQDGWGETQY
>TRBV7-2
ASSLELAGFHEQF
>TRBV24-1
ATSEGGSPYEQY
>TRBV20-1
SAKPYREADSPLH
>TRBV5-1
ASNLAGAAGELF
>TRBV11-2
ASSLDLPY
>TRBV3-1
ASSQVGSEQY
>TRBV10-3
AISREWTEAF
>TRBV9
ASSVERTSGRGGELF
>TRBV5-1
ASSPGQDGYT
>TRBV6-1
ASSHGTRYEQY
>TRBV24-1
ATSVNQETQY
>TRBV18
ASSPVLLEGEETQY
>TRBV4-1
ASSQLVPGEEAF
>TRBV7-9
ASSHRTSGRHEQF
>TRBV5-1
ASSVQGRVETQY
>TRBV11-1
ASSFGLAGGWYQETQY
>TRBV11-1
ASSLPRGGIAGGSYNEQF